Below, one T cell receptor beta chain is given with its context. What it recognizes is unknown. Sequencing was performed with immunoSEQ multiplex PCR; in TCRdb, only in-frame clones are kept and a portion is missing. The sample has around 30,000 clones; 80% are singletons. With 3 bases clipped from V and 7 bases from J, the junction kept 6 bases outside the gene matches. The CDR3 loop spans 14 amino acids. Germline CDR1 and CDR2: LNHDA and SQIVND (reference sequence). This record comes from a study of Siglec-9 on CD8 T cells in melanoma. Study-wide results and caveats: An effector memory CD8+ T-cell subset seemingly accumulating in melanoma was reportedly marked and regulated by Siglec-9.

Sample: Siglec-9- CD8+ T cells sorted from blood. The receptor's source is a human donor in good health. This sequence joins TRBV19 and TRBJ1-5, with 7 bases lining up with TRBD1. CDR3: CASSIRQGGQPQHF. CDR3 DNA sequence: TGTGCCAGTAGTATCCGACAGGGTGGACAGCCCCAGCATTTT.